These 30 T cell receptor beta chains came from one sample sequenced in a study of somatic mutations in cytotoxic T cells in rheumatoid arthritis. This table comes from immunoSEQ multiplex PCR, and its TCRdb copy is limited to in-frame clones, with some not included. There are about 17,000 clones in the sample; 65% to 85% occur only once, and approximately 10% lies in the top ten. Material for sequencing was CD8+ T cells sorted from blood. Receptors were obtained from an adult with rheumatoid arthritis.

The CDR3 region is CASSLEASGGTYEQYF. DNA of the CDR3: TGTGCCAGCAGCTTAGAGGCTAGCGGGGGGACCTACGAGCAGTACTTC. V is TRBV11-2 and J is TRBJ2-7, with 11 bases aligning to TRBD2. V lost 0 bases and J lost 2; bases outside the gene matches: 3. Germline V gene data show CDR1 as SGHAT and CDR2 as FQNNGV. The CDR3 extends over 16 amino acids.

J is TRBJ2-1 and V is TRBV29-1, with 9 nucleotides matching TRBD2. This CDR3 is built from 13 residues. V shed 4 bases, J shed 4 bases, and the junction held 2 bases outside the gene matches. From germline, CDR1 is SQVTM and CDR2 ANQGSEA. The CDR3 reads CSVGGGAYNEQFF. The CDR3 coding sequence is TGCAGCGTTGGCGGGGGGGCGTACAATGAGCAGTTCTTC.

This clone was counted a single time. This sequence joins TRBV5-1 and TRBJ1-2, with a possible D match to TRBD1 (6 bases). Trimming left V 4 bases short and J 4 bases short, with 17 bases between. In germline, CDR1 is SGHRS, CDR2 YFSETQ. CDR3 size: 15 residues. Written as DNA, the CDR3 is TGCGCCAGCAGCCTGACCTCTGACAGGCCCTATGGCTACACCTTC. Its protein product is CASSLTSDRPYGYTF. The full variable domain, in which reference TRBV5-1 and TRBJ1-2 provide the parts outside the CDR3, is KAGVTQTPRYLIKTRGQQVTLSCSPISGHRSVSWYQQTPGQGLQFLFEYFSETQRNKGNFPGRFSGRQFSNSRSEMNVSTLELGDSALYLCASSLTSDRPYGYTFGSGTRLTVV.

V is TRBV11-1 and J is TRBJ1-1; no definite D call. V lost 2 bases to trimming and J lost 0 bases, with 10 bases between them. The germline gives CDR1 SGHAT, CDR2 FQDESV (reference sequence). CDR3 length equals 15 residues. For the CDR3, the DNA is TGTGCCAGCAGCTTAATTGGACGGATGAACACTGAAGCTTTCTTT. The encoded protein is CASSLIGRMNTEAFF.

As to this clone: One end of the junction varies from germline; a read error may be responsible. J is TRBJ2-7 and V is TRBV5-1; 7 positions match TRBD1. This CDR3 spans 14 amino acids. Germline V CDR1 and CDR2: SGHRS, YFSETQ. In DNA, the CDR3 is TGCGCCAGCACCTTGACGGGACAGTCCTACGAGCAGTACTTC. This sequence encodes CASTLTGQSYEQYF.

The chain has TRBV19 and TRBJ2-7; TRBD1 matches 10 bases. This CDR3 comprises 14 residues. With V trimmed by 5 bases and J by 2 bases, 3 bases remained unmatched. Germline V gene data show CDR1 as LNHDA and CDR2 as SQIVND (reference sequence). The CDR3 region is CASSPGTGAYEQYF. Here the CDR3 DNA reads TGTGCCAGTAGTCCGGGGACAGGGGCCTACGAGCAGTACTTC.

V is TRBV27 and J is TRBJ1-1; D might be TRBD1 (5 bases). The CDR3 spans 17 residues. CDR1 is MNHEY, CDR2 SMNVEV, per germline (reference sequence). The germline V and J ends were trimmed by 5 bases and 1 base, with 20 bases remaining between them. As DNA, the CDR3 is TGTGCCAGCAGTGCCACCGGGACCGGTCATGGGAACACTGAAGCTTTCTTT. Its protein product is CASSATGTGHGNTEAFF.

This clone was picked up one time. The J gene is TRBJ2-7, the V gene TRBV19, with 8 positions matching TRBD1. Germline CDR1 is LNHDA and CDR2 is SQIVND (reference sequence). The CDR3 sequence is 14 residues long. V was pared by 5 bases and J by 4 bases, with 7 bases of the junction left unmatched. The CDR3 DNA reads TGTGCCAGTAGTCTAGGGACAGGAACTTACGAGCAGTACTTC. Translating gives CASSLGTGTYEQYF. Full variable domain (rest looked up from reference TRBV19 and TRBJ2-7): DGGITQSPKYLFRKEGQNVTLSCEQNLNHDAMYWYRQDPGQGLRLIYYSQIVNDFQKGDIAEGYSVSREKKESFPLTVTSAQKNPTAFYLCASSLGTGTYEQYFGPGTRLTVT.

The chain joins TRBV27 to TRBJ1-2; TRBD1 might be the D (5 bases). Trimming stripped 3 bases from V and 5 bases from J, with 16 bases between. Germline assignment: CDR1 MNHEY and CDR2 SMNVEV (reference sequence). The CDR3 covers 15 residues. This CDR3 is CASSFGPDNKYGYTF. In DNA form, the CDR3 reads TGTGCCAGCAGTTTTGGCCCGGACAACAAGTATGGCTACACCTTC.

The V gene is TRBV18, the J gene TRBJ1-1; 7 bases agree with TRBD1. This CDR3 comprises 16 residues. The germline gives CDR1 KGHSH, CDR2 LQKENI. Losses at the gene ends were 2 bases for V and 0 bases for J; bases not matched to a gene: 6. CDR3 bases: TGTGCCAGCTCACCAAGGGACAGACGAATGAACACTGAAGCTTTCTTT. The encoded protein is CASSPRDRRMNTEAFF.

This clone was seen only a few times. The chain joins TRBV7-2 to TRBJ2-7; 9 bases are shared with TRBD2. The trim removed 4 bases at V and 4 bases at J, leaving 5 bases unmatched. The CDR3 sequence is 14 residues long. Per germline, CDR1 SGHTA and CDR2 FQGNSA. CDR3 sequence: CASSYPGLAYEQYF. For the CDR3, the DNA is TGTGCCAGCAGCTATCCGGGACTAGCTTACGAGCAGTACTTC.

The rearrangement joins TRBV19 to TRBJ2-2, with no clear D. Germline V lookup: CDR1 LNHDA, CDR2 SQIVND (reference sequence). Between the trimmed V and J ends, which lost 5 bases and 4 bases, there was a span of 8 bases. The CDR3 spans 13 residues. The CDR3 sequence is CASSSSRTGELFF. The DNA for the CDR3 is TGTGCCAGTAGTTCCTCTCGCACCGGGGAGCTGTTTTTT.

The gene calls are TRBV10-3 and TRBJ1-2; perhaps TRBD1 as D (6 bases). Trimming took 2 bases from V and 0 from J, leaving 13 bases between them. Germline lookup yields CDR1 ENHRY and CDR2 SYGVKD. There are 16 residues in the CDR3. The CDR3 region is CAISEEGRGANYGYTF. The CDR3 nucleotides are TGTGCCATCAGTGAGGAGGGCAGGGGTGCTAACTATGGCTACACCTTC.

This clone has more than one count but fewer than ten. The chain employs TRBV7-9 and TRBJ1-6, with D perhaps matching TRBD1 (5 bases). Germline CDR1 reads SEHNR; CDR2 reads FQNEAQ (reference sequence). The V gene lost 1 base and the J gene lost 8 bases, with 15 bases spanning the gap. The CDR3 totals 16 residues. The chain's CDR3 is CASSLERQGKYSPLHF. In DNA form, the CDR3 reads TGTGCCAGCAGCTTAGAGAGGCAGGGCAAATATTCACCCCTCCACTTT.

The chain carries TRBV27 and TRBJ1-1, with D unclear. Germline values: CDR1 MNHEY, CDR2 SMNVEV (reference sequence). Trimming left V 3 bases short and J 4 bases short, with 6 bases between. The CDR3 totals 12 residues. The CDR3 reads CASSFWGTEAFF. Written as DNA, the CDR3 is TGTGCCAGCAGTTTCTGGGGCACTGAAGCTTTCTTT.

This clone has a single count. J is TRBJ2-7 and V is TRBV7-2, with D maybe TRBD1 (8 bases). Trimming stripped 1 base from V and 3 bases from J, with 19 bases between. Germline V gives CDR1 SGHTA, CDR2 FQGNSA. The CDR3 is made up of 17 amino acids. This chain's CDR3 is CASSLVHFTGGVYEQYF. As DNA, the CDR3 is TGTGCCAGCAGCTTAGTACACTTTACAGGGGGGGTCTACGAGCAGTACTTC.

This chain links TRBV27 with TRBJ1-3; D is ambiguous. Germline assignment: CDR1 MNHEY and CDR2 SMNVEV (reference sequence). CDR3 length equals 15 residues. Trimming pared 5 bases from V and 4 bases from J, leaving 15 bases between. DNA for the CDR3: TGTGCCAGCAGTGAGACCCGACATGGGGGAAACACCATATATTTT. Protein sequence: CASSETRHGGNTIYF.

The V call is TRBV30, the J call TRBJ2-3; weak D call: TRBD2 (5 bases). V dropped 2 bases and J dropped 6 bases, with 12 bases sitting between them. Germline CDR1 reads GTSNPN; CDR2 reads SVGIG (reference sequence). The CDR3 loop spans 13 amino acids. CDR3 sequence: CAWSLTRPDTQYF. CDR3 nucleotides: TGTGCCTGGAGTCTAACTAGGCCGGATACGCAGTATTTT.

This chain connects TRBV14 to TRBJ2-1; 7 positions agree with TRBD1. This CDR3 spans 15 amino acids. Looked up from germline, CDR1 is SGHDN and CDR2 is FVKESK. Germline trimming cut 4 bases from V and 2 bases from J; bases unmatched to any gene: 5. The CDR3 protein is CASSRRQGAYNEQFF. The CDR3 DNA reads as TGTGCCAGCAGCCGGAGACAGGGCGCCTACAATGAGCAGTTCTTC.

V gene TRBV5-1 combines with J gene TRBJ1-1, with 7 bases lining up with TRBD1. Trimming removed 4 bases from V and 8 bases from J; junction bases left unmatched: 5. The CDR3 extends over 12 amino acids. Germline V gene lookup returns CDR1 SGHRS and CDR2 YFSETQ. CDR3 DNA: TGCGCCAGCAGCGCCTCAGGGGGGGAAGCTTTCTTT. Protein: CASSASGGEAFF. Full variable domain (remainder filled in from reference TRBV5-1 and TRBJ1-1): KAGVTQTPRYLIKTRGQQVTLSCSPISGHRSVSWYQQTPGQGLQFLFEYFSETQRNKGNFPGRFSGRQFSNSRSEMNVSTLELGDSALYLCASSASGGEAFFGQGTRLTVV.

This CDR3 reads CASSEVRFSNQPQHF. The CDR3 nucleotides read TGTGCCAGCAGTGAAGTGAGGTTTAGCAATCAGCCCCAGCATTTT. The V call is TRBV6-1, the J call TRBJ1-5; D remains unclear. CDR3 length: 15 amino acids. Germline assignment: CDR1 MNHNS and CDR2 SASEGT. V lost 1 base to trimming and J lost 0 bases, with 7 bases between them.

CDR3 bases: TGTGCCAGCAGCCGGGGGACAGGGGGAAACACCATATATTTT. Amino acid sequence: CASSRGTGGNTIYF. The chain uses TRBV7-9 and TRBJ1-3; 9 nucleotides agree with TRBD1. Trimming removed 5 bases from V and 4 bases from J; junction bases left unmatched: 3. Germline V gene sequence: CDR1 SEHNR, CDR2 FQNEAQ (reference sequence). The CDR3 has 14 residues.

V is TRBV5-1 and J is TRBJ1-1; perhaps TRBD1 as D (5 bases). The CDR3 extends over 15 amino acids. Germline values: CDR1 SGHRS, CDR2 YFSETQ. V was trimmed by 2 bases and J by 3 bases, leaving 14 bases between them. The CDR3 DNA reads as TGCGCCAGCAGCTTTGGGGGGGGAGGGGACACTGAAGCTTTCTTT. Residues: CASSFGGGGDTEAFF.

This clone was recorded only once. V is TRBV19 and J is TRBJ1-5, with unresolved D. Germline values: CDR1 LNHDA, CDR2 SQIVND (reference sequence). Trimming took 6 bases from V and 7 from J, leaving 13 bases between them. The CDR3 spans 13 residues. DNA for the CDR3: TGTGCCAGTAGGGGTGGGAGAAACCAGCCCCAGCATTTT. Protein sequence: CASRGGRNQPQHF.

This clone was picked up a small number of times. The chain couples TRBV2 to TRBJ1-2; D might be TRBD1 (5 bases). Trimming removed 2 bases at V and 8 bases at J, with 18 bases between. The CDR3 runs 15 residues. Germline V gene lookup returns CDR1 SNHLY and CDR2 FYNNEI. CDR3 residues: CASSERGSGALGYTF. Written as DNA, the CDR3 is TGTGCCAGCAGTGAAAGGGGAAGCGGGGCCTTGGGCTACACCTTC. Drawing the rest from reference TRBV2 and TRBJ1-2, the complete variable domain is EPEVTQTPSHQVTQMGQEVILRCVPISNHLYFYWYRQILGQKVEFLVSFYNNEISEKSEIFDDQFSVERPDGSNFTLKIRSTKLEDSAMYFCASSERGSGALGYTFGSGTRLTVV.

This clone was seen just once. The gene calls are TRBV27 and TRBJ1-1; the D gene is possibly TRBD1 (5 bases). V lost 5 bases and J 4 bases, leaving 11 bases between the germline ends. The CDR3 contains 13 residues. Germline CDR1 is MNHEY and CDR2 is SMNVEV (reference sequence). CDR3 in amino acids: CASSPGGSTEAFF. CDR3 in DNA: TGTGCCAGCAGTCCCGGGGGTAGCACTGAAGCTTTCTTT.

CDR3 DNA: TGCGCCAGCAGCCAAGGCGACGCGCAGTACTTC. Its translation is CASSQGDAQYF. The J gene is TRBJ2-7, the V gene TRBV4-1; D gene ambiguous. This CDR3 region has 11 residues. V was trimmed by 1 base and J by 9 bases, leaving 7 bases between them. Germline V gene lookup returns CDR1 MGHRA and CDR2 YSYEKL.

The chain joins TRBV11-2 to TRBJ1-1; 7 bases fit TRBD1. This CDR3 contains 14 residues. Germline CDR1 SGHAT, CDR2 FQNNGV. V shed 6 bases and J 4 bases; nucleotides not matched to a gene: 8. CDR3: CASSLLQGRTEAFF. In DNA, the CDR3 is TGTGCCAGCAGTCTGTTACAGGGGCGCACTGAAGCTTTCTTT.

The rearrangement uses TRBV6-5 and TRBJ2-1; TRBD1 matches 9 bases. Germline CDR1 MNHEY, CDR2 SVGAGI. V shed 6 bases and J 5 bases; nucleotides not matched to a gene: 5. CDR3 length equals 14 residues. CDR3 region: CASSPRTGDNEQFF. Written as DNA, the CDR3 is TGTGCCAGCAGCCCCCGGACAGGGGACAATGAGCAGTTCTTC.

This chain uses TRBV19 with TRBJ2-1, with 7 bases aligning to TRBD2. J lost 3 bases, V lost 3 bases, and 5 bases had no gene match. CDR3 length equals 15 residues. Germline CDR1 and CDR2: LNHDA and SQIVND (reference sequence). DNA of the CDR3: TGTGCCAGTAGTATCTCCGGGGGGTACTACAATGAGCAGTTCTTC. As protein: CASSISGGYYNEQFF.